This passage covers 2 T cell receptor beta chains from one sample sequenced in a study (dated by TCRdb to between 2015 and 2016). Receptor libraries were prepared by 5' RACE. Data came from an Illumina MiSeq. TCRdb ran its own pipeline on the public reads, namely fastp trimming at Q25 and MiXCR clone calling, and kept in-frame beta chains. Each entry merges the rows of one CDR3 protein and shows their most common DNA and genes. In this sample the table shows nearly 40,000 distinct CDR3 sequences, approximately 20% of which occur a single time. The ten most abundant clones make up under 3.5% of the sample. The material sequenced was naive CD4+ T cells sorted from a lymph node. Per the publication, the cell subset or site label means: naive CD4+ T cells, CD4+CD45RA+CD25-. The origin of the receptors is a female donor with breast cancer.

As to this clonotype: Mismatch with germline at one junction end may stem from a read error. The chain carries TRBV28 and TRBJ1-2, with TRBD1 as a possible D gene (5 bases). The CDR3 has 12 residues. Germline CDR1 reads MDHEN; CDR2 reads SYDVKM. The CDR3 bases are TGTGTCAGCAGTTTTGGGGGAGACGGCTACACCTTC. Its protein is CVSSFGGDGYTF.

This clonotype has at least ten counts. The gene calls are TRBV27 and TRBJ1-2; the D is unclear. Germline V gives CDR1 MNHEY, CDR2 SMNVEV (reference sequence). The CDR3 has 13 residues. The V gene lost 5 bases and the J gene lost 2 bases, with 9 bases spanning the gap. CDR3 sequence (DNA): TGTGCCAGCAGTCAAACAGAGAACTATGGCTACACCTTC. Encoded protein: CASSQTENYGYTF.